This is a list of T cell receptor beta chains from one sample in a study of cytomegalovirus exposure and HLA in healthy donors. This table comes from immunoSEQ multiplex PCR, and its TCRdb copy is limited to in-frame clones, with some not included. The sample lists fewer than 200,000 clones, about 80% occurring once. Sequencing was done on a sample of PBMCs. These TCRs come from a boy between 5 and 17 years old in good health and CMV-seronegative. The CDR3 runs from the conserved cysteine through the conserved F or W. A D gene is named only where the DNA matches it firmly. A row's size may be missing; if present it is once, few, many or a size class.

d_call clone_size j_call v_call cdr3_nt cdr3_aa
. . TRBJ1-1 TRBV7-9 TGTGCCAGCAGCACGGGACACCTGAACACTGAAGCTTTCTTT CASSTGHLNTEAFF
TRBD1 . TRBJ1-1 TRBV9 TGTGCCAGCAGCCCCAGGGGGCCTATGGGGACTGAAGCTTTCTTT CASSPRGPMGTEAFF
TRBD1 . TRBJ1-2 TRBV7-9 TGTGCCAGCCGACCGAGACTCGGGGACAGGGGCAATGGCTACACCTTC CASRPRLGDRGNGYTF
. . TRBJ1-2 TRBV19 TGTGCCAGTAGTATAGCCAGGGTTGTAGGTGGCTACACCTTC CASSIARVVGGYTF
. few TRBJ2-2 TRBV9 TGTGCCAGCAACCACCCGGAGTACACCGGGGAGCTGTTTTTT CASNHPEYTGELFF
TRBD1 . TRBJ1-4 TRBV11-2 TGTGCCAGCAGCTCCTGGACAGGGGTGGGTGAAAAACTGTTTTTT CASSSWTGVGEKLFF
. . TRBJ2-2 TRBV6-5 TGTGCCAGCACGGGGAAGGCCGGGGAGCTGTTTTTT CASTGKAGELFF
TRBD2 . TRBJ2-3 TRBV6-1 TGTGCCAGCAGAACTAGCGTAAAAGGCACAGATACGCAGTATTTT CASRTSVKGTDTQYF
TRBD1 . TRBJ1-1 TRBV6-5 TGTGCCAGCAGTTATTCAGAGACAGGGGCCACTGAAGCTTTCTTT CASSYSETGATEAFF
TRBD1 . TRBJ1-1 TRBV14 TGTGCCAGCAGCCCGGGGACAGCGAACACTGAAGCTTTCTTT CASSPGTANTEAFF
. few TRBJ1-6 TRBV19 TGTGCCAGTAGTATAGGTCAGGGGATCTCACCCCTCCACTTT CASSIGQGISPLHF
. few TRBJ1-2 TRBV6-5 TGTGCCAGCAGTTACTCGGGACTCCGATCCTATGGCTACACCTTC CASSYSGLRSYGYTF
TRBD1 . TRBJ2-7 TRBV5-1 TGCGCCAGCAGCCCACGGCCAGGGGGCGCATCCTACGAGCAGTACTTC CASSPRPGGASYEQYF
TRBD1 . TRBJ1-1 TRBV30 TGTGCCTGGAGAGGGGACAGATTTAACACTGAAGCTTTCTTT CAWRGDRFNTEAFF
TRBD2 . TRBJ2-3 TRBV19 TGTGCCAGTAGTAGCTATAGCGGGAGCGGGGATACGCAGTATTTT CASSSYSGSGDTQYF
. . TRBJ1-2 TRBV6-6 TGTGCCAGCAGTCCGACAGTTGGGTATGGCTACACCTTC CASSPTVGYGYTF
. . TRBJ1-2 TRBV2 TGTGCCACCCAAGGGGAAACCCTGAGGGGCTACACCTTC CATQGETLRGYTF
. . TRBJ2-2 TRBV2 TGTGCCAGCAGTGAAACAGGAGAGACCGGGGAGCTGTTTTTT CASSETGETGELFF
TRBD1 . TRBJ1-4 TRBV5-1 TGCGCCAGCAGCACCACCCCGGGGACAGTTGGTGAAAAACTGTTTTTT CASSTTPGTVGEKLFF
TRBD1 . TRBJ1-4 TRBV6-5 TGTGCCAGCGCCCCTAAAGACAGGGGTGGCGGAAAACTGTTTTTT CASAPKDRGGGKLFF
. few TRBJ1-1 TRBV18 TGTGCCAGCTCACCCGACAGAACTTTAACTGAAGCTTTCTTT CASSPDRTLTEAFF
. few TRBJ2-1 TRBV29-1 TGCAGCGTTGAGGAACAGGGTTCCTACAATGAGCAGTTCTTC CSVEEQGSYNEQFF
TRBD1 . TRBJ1-2 TRBV6-1 TGTGCCAGCAGTGAAGGACAGGGCCCCGGGACCTTC CASSEGQGPGTF
. few TRBJ1-5 TRBV6-4 TGTGCCAGCAGCCCCGGGGGGGGCGGTCAGCCCCAGCATTTT CASSPGGGGQPQHF
. few TRBJ1-1 TRBV5-1 TGCGCCAGCAGTTTAAGTTCGCCGGGGAGGAACACTGAAGCTTTCTTT CASSLSSPGRNTEAFF
. . TRBJ1-5 TRBV19 TGTGCCAGTAGTCCACGACAGCCCAATCAGCCCCAGCATTTT CASSPRQPNQPQHF
TRBD1 . TRBJ1-2 TRBV5-4 TGTGCCAGCAGCTTGGCCCAGGGGGGAGCCTATGGCTACACCTTC CASSLAQGGAYGYTF
. once TRBJ2-6 TRBV7-9 TGTGCCGGATACAGCTCTGGGGCCAACGTCCTGACTTTC CAGYSSGANVLTF
. few TRBJ2-2 TRBV14 TGTGCCAGCAGCCAATCCCGAGTGAGGGTCGGGGAGCTGTTTTTT CASSQSRVRVGELFF
. . TRBJ2-7 TRBV27 TGTGCCAGCAGCGTAGGGGTGATCCCCTACGAGCAGTACTTC CASSVGVIPYEQYF
. . TRBJ2-2 TRBV18 TGTGCCAGCTCACCAAGTCGGCAGGGAAAGACCGGGGAGCTGTTTTTT CASSPSRQGKTGELFF
. . TRBJ2-5 TRBV10-1 TGCGCCAGCAGTGAGTCCGGGACAAAAGAGACCCAGTACTTC CASSESGTKETQYF
TRBD1 few TRBJ1-6 TRBV30 TGTGCCTGGAACACACAGGGGTCCAATTCACCCCTCCACTTT CAWNTQGSNSPLHF
. . TRBJ1-3 TRBV30 TGTGCCTGGAGTGTTTTACCGGGGGCTGGAAACACCATATATTTT CAWSVLPGAGNTIYF
. . TRBJ1-1 TRBV30 TGTGCTACCGAAAAGGGGTCGGACACTGAAGCTTTCTTT CATEKGSDTEAFF
TRBD1 few TRBJ1-5 TRBV10-3 TGTGCCATCAAGGGACAGGGATTAAATCAGCCCCAGCATTTT CAIKGQGLNQPQHF
. . TRBJ1-1 TRBV11-2 TGTGCCAGCAGCCCGAGGTTGTCGGCTGAAGCTTTCTTT CASSPRLSAEAFF
. once TRBJ1-1 TRBV19 TGTGCCAGTAGTATGGCGGTCAGAGGGTATACTGAAGCTTTCTTT CASSMAVRGYTEAFF
TRBD1 few TRBJ2-6 TRBV6-4 TGTGCCAGCAGTGACACAGGGGGCTCTGGGGCCAACGTCCTGACTTTC CASSDTGGSGANVLTF